In its sample, the clone carrying this T cell receptor (beta chain) was seen many times. Its antigen is undetermined. The junction differs from germline at one of its ends, possibly a read error. Time point specified: newly diagnosed GD, antithyroid drugs for less than 3 months. The TCR library was made from RNA that had been extracted from PBMCs in TRIzol. All patients originated from an endocrinology department located in Xi'an, China. CDR3 regions were amplified by Arm-PCR using iRepertoire HTBI primers to build TCR beta libraries. Via MiXCR, TCRdb re-called the multiplex PCR reads, giving one row per CDR3 protein. The sample has a few hundred thousand distinct CDR3 sequences; 16% are singletons. There are 13 residues in the CDR3. CDR1 is WNHNN and CDR2 is SYGVQD in the germline V gene (reference sequence). These data are taken from a study of regulatory T cells in long-lasting Graves disease. General study points: Newly diagnosed disease favored TRBV20-1 and TRBJ2-1 over persistent disease.

These data also featured in a second study, about T cells in Graves' hyperthyroidism and ophthalmopathy.

The chain combines TRBV10-1 with TRBJ1-1; D is unresolved. The specimen was peripheral blood mononuclear cells (PBMCs), collected at new diagnosis, from a patient treated with antithyroid drugs. This sequence was found in a woman between 18 and 29 years old with Graves disease. The CDR3 region has the DNA TGTGCCAGCAGTGAAACCCCGAACACTGAAGCTTTCTTT. Protein: CASSETPNTEAFF.